This TCR beta chain was found in a study of CD8 T cells in ankylosing spondylitis (TCRdb year 2017). Regarding the complete study: The study profiled T cell receptor beta repertoires in healthy donors and ankylosing spondylitis patients to find disease-linked TCR variants. The full study cohort comprised 20 to 30 ankylosing spondylitis patients and over a hundred healthy donors. Peripheral blood was sampled, and synovial fluid was additionally collected from ankylosing spondylitis patients. Beyond this particular receptor, the publication reports: Blood from ankylosing spondylitis patients appeared to be characterized by a TCR beta motif composed of about eight highly homologous amino acid variants. Some of the motif variants had been reported before in the synovial fluid and blood of reactive arthritis patients, a finding that suggests common disease-initiation mechanisms. In peripheral blood, the disease-linked clones were found at relatively low frequencies and had a CD8+ phenotype. The disease-linked clones were reported as significantly enriched in matched synovial fluid samples from ankylosing spondylitis patients.

The instrument given in TCRdb is Illumina HiSeq 2500. Quantitative 5'-RACE with molecular barcodes was the method used to prepare the TCR beta libraries. The study's own analysis went as follows. A new computational method based on a probabilistic model of VDJ rearrangement was used to identify disease-linked TCR variants. Through fastp at Q25 and MiXCR, TCRdb rebuilt clones from the public reads, retaining in-frame beta chains. Entries that share a CDR3 protein sequence are merged under the most common genes and DNA. In this record, the V and J calls reflect TCRdb's handling and not the investigators' own analysis. The sample table records 750,000 to 850,000 distinct CDR3 sequences; roughly 10% of these occur just once. The top ten clones comprise about 0.49% of the sample. This clonotype came up a few times. Its specific antigen is unknown. No base-level quality is on record; no much larger clone is a single base apart.

There are 15 amino acids in the CDR3, from cysteine to phenylalanine inclusive. The only DNA kept is the CDR3, 45 bases in frame from the first base. For CDR1 and CDR2, the germline V gene (reference sequence) lists DFQATT and SNEGSKA. V lost 4 bases and J lost 10 bases, and the count of bases not matched to a germline gene is 11. The sequencing sample was made of blood, either unsorted or a sorted T cell fraction (not recorded which). The rearranged chain carries TRBV20-1 and TRBJ2-3; 13 bases in between match TRBD2. The TCR was taken from a male donor with ankylosing spondylitis. The CDR3 amino acid sequence is: CSATSSGTSGAAQYF. The nucleotide sequence is given as TGCAGTGCTACCTCATCCGGGACTAGCGGGGCGGCGCAGTATTTT.